These 17 T cell receptor beta chains came from one sample sequenced in a study of blood T cells in healthy people across ages. Using a J-beta primer mix together with a sample-barcoded 5' primer, a second PCR was run for roughly 7 to 12 cycles. TCRdb fed the 5' RACE reads into MiXCR, producing one record per CDR3 protein. The table lists about 1,400,000 distinct CDR3 sequences, roughly 60% of them singletons. The sample comprised blood. All receptors come from a man younger than 35 in good health.

This clonotype was seen a handful of times. The J gene is TRBJ2-7, the V gene TRBV27, with D tentatively TRBD1 or TRBD2 (6 bases each). Per the germline V gene, CDR1 is MNHEY and CDR2 is SMNVEV (reference sequence). Trimming took 6 bases from V and 3 from J, leaving 12 bases between them. The length of the CDR3 is 13 residues. CDR3 region: CASRVAGHYEQYF. In nucleotides, the CDR3 is TGTGCCAGCAGAGTGGCGGGACACTACGAGCAGTACTTC.

V gene TRBV7-8 combines with J gene TRBJ2-7; 9 bases are shared with TRBD1. J was trimmed by 2 bases and V by 5 bases; bases with no gene match: 10. The CDR3 is 16 amino acids. CDR1 and CDR2 from the germline V gene are SGHVS and FQNEAQ. The CDR3 sequence: CASSVTGGTITYEQYF. The CDR3 DNA is TGTGCCAGCAGCGTCACAGGGGGCACCATCACCTACGAGCAGTACTTC.

This clonotype was seen only a few times. This chain uses TRBV3-1 with TRBJ2-7, with D tentatively TRBD1 or TRBD2 (5 bases each). The CDR3 runs 16 residues. In germline, CDR1 is LGHDT, CDR2 YNNKEL (reference sequence). V lost 5 bases and J 0 bases, leaving 17 bases between the germline ends. The CDR3 nucleotides read TGTGCCAGCAGCTCCCCCGGGGCTGGGAGCTCCTACGAGCAGTACTTC. Translating gives CASSSPGAGSSYEQYF.

The chain links TRBV21-1 to TRBJ2-1. TRBV21-1 is flagged as a pseudogene. The CDR3 is made up of 15 amino acids. The CDR3 DNA is TGTGCCAGCAGCAAAGGTCGAGTTAGAGCGACTGAGCAGTTCTTC. Its protein is CASSKGRVRATEQFF.

In its sample, this clonotype was seen a few times. The chain has TRBV12-3 or TRBV12-4 and TRBJ1-2; the D is unclear. Trimming removed 3 bases from V and 1 base from J, with 6 bases in between. The CDR3 runs 13 residues. CDR3 coding DNA: TGTGCCAGCAGTTTTCAGGTTAACTATGGCTACACCTTC. Translating it yields CASSFQVNYGYTF.

This clonotype was counted between two and nine times. The chain is built from TRBV7-2 and TRBJ2-5; 7 bases map to TRBD1. The J call is doubtful: the DNA matches TRBJ2-7 better. In germline, CDR1 is SGHTA, CDR2 FQGNSA. This CDR3 region has 16 residues. The CDR3 sequence is CASSLSPGTVGSEQYF. Here the CDR3 DNA reads TGTGCCAGCAGCTTATCTCCCGGGACAGTGGGCAGCGAGCAGTACTTC.

The chain carries TRBV28 and TRBJ2-1, with D uncertain. The CDR3 has 16 amino acids. Germline V gene lookup returns CDR1 MDHEN and CDR2 SYDVKM. V was shortened by 5 bases and J by 0 bases, with 14 bases between the two germline ends. CDR3 sequence: CASSPKTGRSYNEQFF. The CDR3 nucleotides are TGTGCCAGCAGTCCTAAGACGGGTCGCTCCTACAATGAGCAGTTCTTC.

The chain combines TRBV4-3 with TRBJ2-3, with 7 nucleotides matching TRBD2. The CDR3 extends over 16 amino acids. Losses at the gene ends were 0 bases for V and 0 bases for J; bases not matched to a gene: 3. Germline V gene lookup returns CDR1 LGHNA and CDR2 YSLEER. The CDR3 loop reads CASSQERLASTDTQYF. The CDR3 DNA is TGCGCCAGCAGCCAAGAAAGACTAGCTAGCACAGATACGCAGTATTTT.

V is TRBV29-1 and J is TRBJ2-7; tentative D call: TRBD1 (6 bases). The germline V and J ends were trimmed by 3 bases and 3 bases, with 12 bases remaining between them. The CDR3 extends over 13 amino acids. Germline V gene data show CDR1 as SQVTM and CDR2 as ANQGSEA. The CDR3 is CSVDRAGDYEQYF. The CDR3 DNA sequence: TGCAGCGTTGATCGGGCAGGGGACTACGAGCAGTACTTC.

The chain uses TRBV20-1 and TRBJ2-7; possibly TRBD2 for D (6 bases). The V end lost 6 bases, the J end lost 3 bases, and 18 bases lay between the germline ends. Germline CDR1 is DFQATT and CDR2 is SNEGSKA (reference sequence). This CDR3 region has 14 residues. The CDR3 loop reads CSAAGQKTFYEQYF. CDR3 nucleotide sequence: TGCAGTGCAGCGGGCCAAAAAACTTTCTACGAGCAGTACTTC.

This sequence joins TRBV2 and TRBJ2-3, with 10 bases aligning to TRBD2. The J segment lost 0 bases and the V segment lost 4 bases, leaving 10 bases of the junction unmatched. The CDR3 has 18 residues. Germline V CDR1 and CDR2: SNHLY, FYNNEI. This chain's CDR3 is CASSVGSSGRGSTDTQYF. In DNA, the CDR3 is TGTGCCAGCAGTGTAGGATCTAGCGGGAGAGGGAGCACAGATACGCAGTATTTT.

Concerning this clonotype itself: A junction end diverges from the germline sequence, so it may reflect a read error. The V gene is TRBV7-2, the J gene TRBJ1-1, with 9 bases matching TRBD1. The CDR3 consists of 14 residues. The germline V gene has CDR1 SGHTA and CDR2 FQGNSA. CDR3 bases: TGTGCCAGCAACTTCGGACAGGGGAACACTGGAGCTTTCTTT. The encoded protein is CASNFGQGNTGAFF.

This clonotype appeared a single time. The rearrangement joins TRBV29-1 to TRBJ2-3; TRBD2 matches 10 bases. Germline V gene sequence: CDR1 SQVTM, CDR2 ANQGSEA. The V and J ends lost 4 bases and 3 bases, in that order; junction bases with no gene match: 7. This CDR3 has 15 residues. CDR3 sequence reads: CSVGLGTSETDTQYF. CDR3 in DNA: TGCAGCGTTGGACTCGGGACTAGCGAGACAGATACGCAGTATTTT.

The rearrangement joins TRBV10-3 to TRBJ2-7; 7 bases line up with TRBD1. Germline lookup yields CDR1 ENHRY and CDR2 SYGVKD. V was pared by 8 bases and J by 2 bases, with 6 bases of the junction left unmatched. CDR3 length: 13 amino acids. The CDR3 DNA reads TGTGCCATCGGCCGGGACAGAACCTACGAGCAGTACTTC. It yields the protein CAIGRDRTYEQYF.

The V call is TRBV4-2, the J call TRBJ2-1; possibly TRBD2 for D (5 bases). Germline V gives CDR1 LGHNA, CDR2 YNFKEQ. V was pared by 0 bases and J by 0 bases, with 24 bases between. The CDR3 runs to 21 residues. As DNA, the CDR3 is TGTGCCAGCAGCCAAGAGGTTGGCGGAGTAGCGCCTAGACTCTCCTACAATGAGCAGTTCTTC. This encodes CASSQEVGGVAPRLSYNEQFF.

V is TRBV7-8 and J is TRBJ1-2, with 8 bases aligning to TRBD1. The V gene end was trimmed by 4 bases and the J gene end by 6 bases; junction bases not matched to a gene: 7. The CDR3 has 14 residues. Per germline, CDR1 SGHVS and CDR2 FQNEAQ. The chain's CDR3 is CASSSDRGLDGYTF. DNA for the CDR3: TGTGCCAGCAGCTCAGACAGGGGTCTTGATGGCTACACCTTC.

This rearrangement joins TRBV27 to TRBJ2-1, with no clear D. Trimming took off 4 bases at V and 2 bases at J, with 9 bases between the two ends. Germline CDR1 reads MNHEY; CDR2 reads SMNVEV (reference sequence). CDR3 length: 14 amino acids. This CDR3 is CASSYRSPYNEQFF. Written as DNA, the CDR3 is TGTGCCAGCAGTTATCGGAGCCCCTACAATGAGCAGTTCTTC.